The 30 T cell receptor beta chains below come from one sample, sequenced in a study of beta chain features in type 1 diabetes. The sequenced template was cDNA made from the entire isolated RNA. TCRdb's table, derived via immunoSEQ multiplex PCR, lists solely in-frame clones and lacks some. Of fewer than 350,000 clones listed, around 20% are singletons. The sequencing sample was made of naive CD4+ T cells from blood. The source of these receptors is a woman aged 18-30 years in good health.

The genes are TRBV7-2 and TRBJ2-2, with D unclear. V lost 8 bases, J lost 0 bases, and 10 bases lay in between. This CDR3 region has 14 residues. CDR1 is SGHTA, CDR2 FQGNSA, per germline. The CDR3 nucleotides read TGTGCCAGCGGCAGGCCCTCGAACACCGGGGAGCTGTTTTTT. This translates into CASGRPSNTGELFF.

V is TRBV5-1 and J is TRBJ1-2; D is unresolved. With 5 bases removed from V and 0 bases from J, the gap between germline ends came to 11 bases. CDR1 SGHRS and CDR2 YFSETQ come from the germline V gene. CDR3 length: 14 amino acids. The CDR3 here is CASRPLGANYGYTF. In DNA form, the CDR3 reads TGCGCCAGCAGGCCTTTAGGAGCTAACTATGGCTACACCTTC.

The V call is TRBV19, the J call TRBJ1-1, with 8 bases matching TRBD1. The trim removed 5 bases at V and 2 bases at J, leaving 4 bases unmatched. The CDR3 covers 14 residues. Looked up from germline, CDR1 is LNHDA and CDR2 is SQIVND (reference sequence). This CDR3 is CASSAGQVNTEAFF. The CDR3 coding sequence is TGTGCCAGTAGTGCGGGACAGGTAAACACTGAAGCTTTCTTT.

The CDR3 DNA is TGTGCCTCTATGGGCGGGAGGTTACCCTACGAGCAGTACTTC. Protein: CASMGGRLPYEQYF. The chain recombines TRBV7-2 with TRBJ2-7, with 8 bases fitting TRBD2. The germline V gene encodes CDR1 SGHTA and CDR2 FQGNSA. J lost 2 bases, V lost 11 bases, and 11 bases had no gene match. This CDR3 region has 14 residues.

The V and J genes are TRBV4-1 and TRBJ2-7; 8 bases are a match to TRBD1. Trimming cost V 2 bases and J 6 bases; bases outside gene matches: 3. Germline CDR1 is MGHRA and CDR2 is YSYEKL. The CDR3 has 13 residues. As DNA, the CDR3 is TGCGCCAGCAGCCAACAGGGGGCGACCGAGCAGTACTTC. It codes for CASSQQGATEQYF.

This clone was seen a handful of times. The gene calls are TRBV18 and TRBJ2-7; the D gene is possibly TRBD2 (5 bases). V dropped 6 bases and J dropped 6 bases, with 18 bases sitting between them. Germline V gene data show CDR1 as KGHSH and CDR2 as LQKENI. The CDR3 has 14 amino acids. CDR3 region: CASSRLRERAEQYF. In DNA form, the CDR3 reads TGTGCCAGCTCGCGTTTGAGGGAAAGGGCCGAGCAGTACTTC.

The V and J genes are TRBV7-3 and TRBJ1-5; 7 bases match TRBD1. Germline V gene lookup returns CDR1 SGHTA and CDR2 FQGTGA. The CDR3 runs 12 residues. The ends lost 9 bases at V and 5 bases at J; junction bases unmatched: 4. CDR3 protein: CARSTGHQPQHF. CDR3 sequence (DNA): TGTGCCAGATCGACAGGGCATCAGCCCCAGCATTTT. The full variable domain, rest sourced from reference TRBV7-3 and TRBJ1-5, is GAGVSQTPSNKVTEKGKYVELRCDPISGHTALYWYRQSLGQGPEFLIYFQGTGAADDSGLPNDRFFAVRPEGSVSTLKIQRTERGDSAVYLCARSTGHQPQHFGDGTRLSIL.

This chain joins TRBV7-9 and TRBJ2-7, with 7 bases fitting TRBD1. The germline V gene encodes CDR1 SEHNR and CDR2 FQNEAQ (reference sequence). This CDR3 comprises 16 residues. V was pared by 1 base and J by 0 bases, with 6 bases of the junction left unmatched. The CDR3 nucleotides read TGTGCCAGCAGCTTAGGGCCTGGGACAGCCTCCTACGAGCAGTACTTC. Translation gives CASSLGPGTASYEQYF.

This chain links TRBV7-2 with TRBJ2-3; 9 bases are a match to TRBD2. Trimming took 0 bases from V and 2 from J; bases not matched to a gene: 6. Germline-derived CDR1 and CDR2 are SGHTA and FQGNSA. The CDR3 has 17 amino acids. The CDR3: CASSLALSGGFTDTQYF. CDR3 nucleotides: TGTGCCAGCAGCTTAGCGCTTAGCGGGGGCTTCACAGATACGCAGTATTTT.

V gene TRBV9 combines with J gene TRBJ1-2, with no clear D. Germline assignment: CDR1 SGDLS and CDR2 YYNGEE. Trimming cost V 7 bases and J 5 bases, with 12 bases left between them. The CDR3 contains 12 residues. CDR3 residues: CASRNGIYGYTF. The CDR3 nucleotides read TGTGCCAGCCGCAACGGTATTTATGGCTACACCTTC.

The J gene is TRBJ2-7, the V gene TRBV29-1; 9 bases are shared with TRBD1. Losses at the gene ends were 7 bases for V and 6 bases for J; bases not matched to a gene: 7. The CDR3 consists of 12 residues. The germline V gene encodes CDR1 SQVTM and CDR2 ANQGSEA. CDR3 coding DNA: TGCAGCGCGGACAGGGGCCCGGGCGAGCAGTACTTC. Protein sequence: CSADRGPGEQYF.

For this clone: Different DNA sequences within this sample yield the same CDR3. This chain uses TRBV6-1 with TRBJ2-2; 8 nucleotides align to TRBD1. The junction had 1 base not matched to a gene; V was cut back by 6 bases and J by 1 base. The germline gives CDR1 MNHNS, CDR2 SASEGT. This CDR3 comprises 14 residues. This chain's CDR3 is CASRGQGNTGELFF. The DNA of the CDR3 is TGTGCCAGCAGAGGACAGGGGAACACCGGGGAGCTGTTTTTT.

J is TRBJ2-6 and V is TRBV29-1; 11 positions agree with TRBD2. The CDR3 spans 17 residues. The V gene end was trimmed by 6 bases and the J gene end by 0 bases; junction bases not matched to a gene: 7. Germline-derived CDR1 and CDR2 are SQVTM and ANQGSEA. The CDR3 spells CSVGGLAGSSGANVLTF. DNA of the CDR3: TGCAGCGTCGGTGGACTAGCGGGCAGCTCTGGGGCCAACGTCCTGACTTTC. Full variable domain (remainder filled in from reference TRBV29-1 and TRBJ2-6): SAVISQKPSRDICQRGTSLTIQCQVDSQVTMMFWYRQQPGQSLTLIATANQGSEATYESGFVIDKFPISRPNLTFSTLTVSNMSPEDSSIYLCSVGGLAGSSGANVLTFGAGSRLTVL.

This chain uses TRBV29-1 with TRBJ1-1, with 9 bases lining up with TRBD1. Germline-derived CDR1 and CDR2 are SQVTM and ANQGSEA. The CDR3 spans 15 residues. With V trimmed by 0 bases and J by 1 base, 3 bases remained unmatched. The CDR3 sequence is CSVEDRGQGNTEAFF. The CDR3 DNA follows: TGCAGCGTTGAAGATCGGGGACAGGGGAACACTGAAGCTTTCTTT.

This clone has more than one count but fewer than ten. This rearrangement joins TRBV9 to TRBJ1-3; D uncertain. Germline loops: CDR1 SGDLS, CDR2 YYNGEE. There are 17 residues in the CDR3. V lost 3 bases and J 2 bases, leaving 18 bases between the germline ends. The CDR3 is CASSAQPGGVAGNTIYF. CDR3 in DNA: TGTGCCAGCAGCGCTCAGCCTGGCGGAGTCGCTGGAAACACCATATATTTT.

This clone was seen a handful of times. The chain links TRBV4-3 to TRBJ2-5, with a possible D match to TRBD2 (6 bases). The CDR3 has 13 amino acids. Germline CDR1 LGHNA, CDR2 YSLEER. Trimming took off 0 bases at V and 7 bases at J, with 9 bases between the two ends. The CDR3 here is CASSQEQGGTQYF. CDR3 nucleotide sequence: TGCGCCAGCAGCCAAGAGCAGGGAGGGACCCAGTACTTC.

This clone came up a few times. The rearrangement links TRBV9 to TRBJ2-6; 7 bases line up with TRBD1. Germline lookup yields CDR1 SGDLS and CDR2 YYNGEE. Trimming took 4 bases from V and 0 from J; bases not matched to a gene: 7. The CDR3 totals 17 residues. This chain's CDR3 is CASSPRDSVSGANVLTF. DNA for the CDR3: TGTGCCAGCAGCCCCCGGGACAGCGTCTCTGGGGCCAACGTCCTGACTTTC.

There are a few counts of this clone. The CDR3 DNA is TGTGCCAGCAGTTTAGCGGGAGGGCCAAACAATGAGCAGTTCTTC. Protein: CASSLAGGPNNEQFF. This rearrangement joins TRBV2 to TRBJ2-1, with 11 bases fitting TRBD2. Germline trimming cut 5 bases from V and 5 bases from J; bases unmatched to any gene: 5. CDR3 length: 15 residues. Germline assignment: CDR1 SNHLY and CDR2 FYNNEI.

The chain employs TRBV9 and TRBJ2-3; maybe TRBD2 (6 bases). V lost 2 bases to trimming and J lost 2 bases, with 12 bases between them. This CDR3 is built from 15 residues. Germline CDR1 is SGDLS and CDR2 is YYNGEE. The CDR3 DNA sequence: TGTGCCAGCAGCGTTGGAGGGGCCCCCACAGATACGCAGTATTTT. This sequence encodes CASSVGGAPTDTQYF.

The gene calls are TRBV5-1 and TRBJ2-7; D might be TRBD1 (6 bases). The V gene's germline CDR1 is SGHRS and CDR2 YFSETQ. CDR3 length: 14 residues. Trimming took off 3 bases at V and 0 bases at J, with 10 bases between the two ends. DNA of the CDR3: TGCGCCAGCAGCTCACAGGGAACCTCCTACGAGCAGTACTTC. As protein: CASSSQGTSYEQYF.

A few counts support this clone. The genes are TRBV4-1 and TRBJ2-1; tentative D call: TRBD2 (6 bases). The CDR3 is 14 amino acids. Between the trimmed V and J ends, which lost 0 bases and 6 bases, there was a span of 9 bases. The germline CDR1 and CDR2 sequences are MGHRA and YSYEKL. CDR3: CASSQDGRGNEQFF. For the CDR3, the DNA is TGCGCCAGCAGCCAAGATGGGCGGGGCAATGAGCAGTTCTTC.

This clone was seen a handful of times. The chain uses TRBV28 and TRBJ2-7; TRBD2 agrees at 9 bases. This CDR3 comprises 15 residues. V shed 6 bases and J 2 bases; nucleotides not matched to a gene: 8. Germline-derived CDR1 and CDR2 are MDHEN and SYDVKM. CDR3 bases: TGTGCCAGCAGAATCGAGGTAGCGGGGGCCTACGAGCAGTACTTC. Amino acids: CASRIEVAGAYEQYF.

Comments on this clone: The junction shows a germline mismatch at one end, possibly a read error. This chain uses TRBV7-2 with TRBJ2-7; 11 nucleotides line up with TRBD2. CDR1 is SGHTA and CDR2 is FQGNSA in the germline V gene. The CDR3 runs to 14 residues. CDR3 DNA: TGTGCCAGCAGATTAGCGGGAGGGCCCTACGAGCAGTACTTC. This codes for CASRLAGGPYEQYF. The full variable domain, in which reference TRBV7-2 and TRBJ2-7 provide the parts outside the CDR3, is GAGVSQSPSNKVTEKGKDVELRCDPISGHTALYWYRQSLGQGLEFLIYFQGNSAPDKSGLPSDRFSAERTGGSVSTLTIQRTQQEDSAVYLCASRLAGGPYEQYFGPGTRLTVT.

The chain combines TRBV30 with TRBJ2-3; the match to TRBD2 covers 15 bases. Germline CDR1 is GTSNPN and CDR2 is SVGIG (reference sequence). V was clipped by 5 bases and J by 4 bases; unmatched bases: 1. The CDR3 spans 14 residues. The DNA for the CDR3 is TGTGCCTGGGGACTAGCGGGAGGGGCAGATACGCAGTATTTT. Protein sequence: CAWGLAGGADTQYF.

The rearrangement joins TRBV5-4 to TRBJ2-2; the D gene is possibly TRBD1 (6 bases). The CDR3 has 16 amino acids. V was pared by 3 bases and J by 2 bases, with 14 bases between. Germline CDR1 is SGHNT and CDR2 is YYREEE (reference sequence). In DNA, the CDR3 is TGTGCCAGCAGCTCCACTCGGACAGAAAACACCGGGGAGCTGTTTTTT. It specifies CASSSTRTENTGELFF.

The chain joins TRBV9 to TRBJ1-4; 7 bases line up with TRBD1. The CDR3 extends over 15 amino acids. Trimming removed 4 bases from V and 8 bases from J; junction bases left unmatched: 11. CDR1 and CDR2 (germline): SGDLS, YYNGEE. Written as DNA, the CDR3 is TGTGCCAGCAGCATCCGACAGGGAGGACAAGAAAAACTGTTTTTT. Translating it yields CASSIRQGGQEKLFF.

The rearrangement uses TRBV15 and TRBJ2-5, with 7 positions matching TRBD2. Germline V CDR1 and CDR2: LNHNV, YYDKDF (reference sequence). CDR3 size: 16 residues. V lost 4 bases, J lost 5 bases, and 13 bases stayed unmatched. In DNA, the CDR3 is TGTGCCACCAGCATCGCACCTGGACTAGGCGAGGAGACCCAGTACTTC. Residues: CATSIAPGLGEETQYF.

The table lists this clone with a few counts. The chain carries TRBV4-1 and TRBJ2-5; D is possibly TRBD1 (6 bases). CDR1 is MGHRA, CDR2 YSYEKL, per germline. The CDR3 totals 16 residues. The germline V and J ends were trimmed by 2 bases and 0 bases, with 13 bases remaining between them. CDR3 sequence (DNA): TGCGCCAGCAGCCAACCGTTTCGGGACAACCAAGAGACCCAGTACTTC. It is translated as CASSQPFRDNQETQYF.

This clone was seen a handful of times. This chain joins TRBV9 and TRBJ1-2; perhaps TRBD1 as D (6 bases). V was shortened by 5 bases and J by 7 bases, with 15 bases between the two germline ends. The CDR3 is 13 residues long. Per germline, CDR1 SGDLS and CDR2 YYNGEE. This CDR3 reads CASRHYRDGGYTF. CDR3 nucleotide sequence: TGTGCCAGCAGGCATTACAGGGATGGTGGCTACACCTTC.

This clone was seen a handful of times. The genes are TRBV6-6 and TRBJ2-7; 12 bases agree with TRBD2. The V gene end was trimmed by 6 bases and the J gene end by 1 base; junction bases not matched to a gene: 4. Germline CDR1 reads MNHNY; CDR2 reads SVGAGI (reference sequence). The length of the CDR3 is 15 residues. The CDR3 nucleotides are TGTGCCAGCAGGGAAGGACTAGCGGGATCCTACGAGCAGTACTTC. Translation gives CASREGLAGSYEQYF.